These 10 T cell receptor beta chains originate from one sample sequenced in a study of blood T cell repertoires in COVID-19. Repertoires were generated with immunoSEQ multiplex PCR, while TCRdb's copy carries only in-frame clones and drops some. The table has over 150,000 clones, over 70% seen once; the top ten hold around 7%. The source material was peripheral blood. The receptors shown here come from a woman aged 40 to 55 with COVID-19, enrolled during active disease.

The rearrangement joins TRBV5-1 to TRBJ1-4; 9 bases are shared with TRBD1. J gave up 0 bases and V 2 bases, and 11 bases lay outside the gene matches. Germline V gives CDR1 SGHRS, CDR2 YFSETQ. This CDR3 region has 19 residues. This CDR3 reads CASSFPRDRELSTNEKLFF. The CDR3 region has the DNA TGCGCCAGCAGCTTCCCCCGGGACAGGGAGCTTTCAACTAATGAAAAACTGTTTTTT.

The chain recombines TRBV5-6 with TRBJ2-1, with 11 bases aligning to TRBD2. CDR3 size: 15 residues. Germline V lookup: CDR1 SGHDT, CDR2 YYEEEE. The trim removed 4 bases at V and 9 bases at J, leaving 9 bases unmatched. The CDR3: CASSRLAGGPFEQFF. The CDR3 region has the DNA TGTGCCAGCAGCCGCCTAGCGGGGGGCCCCTTTGAGCAGTTCTTC. The complete variable domain, with remaining parts taken from reference TRBV5-6 and TRBJ2-1, reads DAGVTQSPTHLIKTRGQQVTLRCSPKSGHDTVSWYQQALGQGPQFIFQYYEEEERQRGNFPDRFSGHQFPNYSSELNVNALLLGDSALYLCASSRLAGGPFEQFFGPGTRLTVL.

DNA for the CDR3: TGTGCCAGCAGCTTAGAAGGGGCCACCAATGAGCAGTTCTTC. Protein: CASSLEGATNEQFF. The gene calls are TRBV7-2 and TRBJ2-1; D may be TRBD1 (5 bases). The CDR3 totals 14 residues. Germline lookup yields CDR1 SGHTA and CDR2 FQGNSA. V lost 1 base, J lost 6 bases, and 10 bases lay in between.

This sequence joins TRBV18 and TRBJ2-6; tentative D call: TRBD1 (6 bases). The CDR3 length is 17 residues. The germline V gene encodes CDR1 KGHSH and CDR2 LQKENI. V was pared by 6 bases and J by 0 bases, with 15 bases between. The CDR3 here is CASSRQDSLSGANVLTF. The CDR3, as DNA: TGTGCCAGCTCGCGACAGGACAGCCTCTCTGGGGCCAACGTCCTGACTTTC.

The rearrangement links TRBV3-1 (or the pseudogene TRBV3-2) to TRBJ1-5, with a tentative D call TRBD1 (6 bases). Per the germline V gene, CDR1 is LGHDT and CDR2 is YNNKEL (reference sequence). This CDR3 has 15 residues. V lost 4 bases, J lost 3 bases, and 13 bases lay in between. The CDR3 reads CASSRLSGVNQPQHF. As DNA, the CDR3 is TGTGCCAGCAGCCGTTTATCAGGGGTCAATCAGCCCCAGCATTTT.

This clone was recorded a few times. J is TRBJ2-7 and V is TRBV9; D uncertain. The germline CDR1 and CDR2 sequences are SGDLS and YYNGEE. The V gene lost 0 bases and the J gene lost 4 bases, with 5 bases spanning the gap. This CDR3 comprises 12 residues. The CDR3 is CASSVGDYEQYF. The CDR3 coding sequence is TGTGCCAGCAGCGTAGGAGATTACGAGCAGTACTTC.

As concerns this clone: Other DNA variants within this sample encode the same CDR3. J is TRBJ1-1 and V is TRBV15, with D hard to call. V was cut by 3 bases and J by 1 base, with 6 bases left in between. Germline lookup yields CDR1 LNHNV and CDR2 YYDKDF (reference sequence). The CDR3 is 13 amino acids. The CDR3 spells CATSSSRNTEAFF. The CDR3 DNA is TGTGCCACCAGCAGTTCCAGGAACACTGAAGCTTTCTTT.

The chain joins TRBV10-3 to TRBJ2-7; a weak D match, TRBD1 (6 bases). The CDR3 has 14 residues. Trimming shortened V by 4 bases and J by 6 bases, and 16 bases separated the two germline ends. Germline CDR1 ENHRY, CDR2 SYGVKD. CDR3 in amino acids: CAISASGQFTEQYF. DNA of the CDR3: TGTGCCATCAGTGCGTCCGGACAGTTTACCGAGCAGTACTTC.

DNA for the CDR3: TGCGCCAGCAGCTTGTATACCGAGGGAGGGACTGAAGCTTTCTTT. Translating gives CASSLYTEGGTEAFF. The chain couples TRBV5-1 to TRBJ1-1; no clear D gene. The germline CDR1 and CDR2 sequences are SGHRS and YFSETQ. V was clipped by 1 base and J by 5 bases, with 15 bases between them. The CDR3 totals 15 residues.

The chain combines TRBV25-1 with TRBJ2-1; 10 bases match TRBD2. Germline loops: CDR1 MGHDK, CDR2 SYGVNS. With 8 bases clipped from V and 4 bases from J, the junction kept 17 bases outside the gene matches. This CDR3 comprises 18 residues. The DNA of the CDR3 is TGTGCCAGCCCCACGGCGGGTCAGCGGGAGGGGATTTACAATGAGCAGTTCTTC. Amino acid sequence: CASPTAGQREGIYNEQFF.